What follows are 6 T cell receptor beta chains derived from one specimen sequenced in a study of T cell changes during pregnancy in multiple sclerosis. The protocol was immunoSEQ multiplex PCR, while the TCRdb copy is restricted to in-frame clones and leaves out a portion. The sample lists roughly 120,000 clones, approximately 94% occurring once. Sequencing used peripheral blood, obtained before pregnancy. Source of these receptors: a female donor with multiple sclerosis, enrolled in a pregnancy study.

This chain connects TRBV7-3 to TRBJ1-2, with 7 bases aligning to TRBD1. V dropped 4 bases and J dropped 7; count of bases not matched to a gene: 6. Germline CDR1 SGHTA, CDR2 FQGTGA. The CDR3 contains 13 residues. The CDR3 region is CASSSTGVGGYTF. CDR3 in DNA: TGTGCCAGCAGCTCCACAGGGGTGGGTGGCTACACCTTC. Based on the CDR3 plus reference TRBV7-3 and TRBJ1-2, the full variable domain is GAGVSQTPSNKVTEKGKYVELRCDPISGHTALYWYRQSLGQGPEFLIYFQGTGAADDSGLPNDRFFAVRPEGSVSTLKIQRTERGDSAVYLCASSSTGVGGYTFGSGTRLTVV.

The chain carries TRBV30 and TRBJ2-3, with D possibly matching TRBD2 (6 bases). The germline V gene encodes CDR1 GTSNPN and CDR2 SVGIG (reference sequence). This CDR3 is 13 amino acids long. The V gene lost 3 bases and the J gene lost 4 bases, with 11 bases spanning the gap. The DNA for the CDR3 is TGTGCCTGGAGCCGACTAGATGCAGATACGCAGTATTTT. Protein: CAWSRLDADTQYF.

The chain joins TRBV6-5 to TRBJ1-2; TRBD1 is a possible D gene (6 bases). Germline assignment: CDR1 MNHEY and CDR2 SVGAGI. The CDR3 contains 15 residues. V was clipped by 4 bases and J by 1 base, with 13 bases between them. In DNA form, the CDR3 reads TGTGCCAGCAGTTCCCAGTTACAGGGTAACTATGGCTACACCTTC. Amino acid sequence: CASSSQLQGNYGYTF.

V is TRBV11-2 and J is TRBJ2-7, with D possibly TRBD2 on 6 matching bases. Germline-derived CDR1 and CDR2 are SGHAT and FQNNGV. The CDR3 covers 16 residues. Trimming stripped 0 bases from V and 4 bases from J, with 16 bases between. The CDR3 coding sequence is TGTGCCAGCAGCTTAGAGGGAGGTGGTTTTGGGTACGAGCAGTACTTC. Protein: CASSLEGGGFGYEQYF. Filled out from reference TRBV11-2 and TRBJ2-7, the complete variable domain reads EAGVAQSPRYKIIEKRQSVAFWCNPISGHATLYWYQQILGQGPKLLIQFQNNGVVDDSQLPKDRFSAERLKGVDSTLKIQPAKLEDSAVYLCASSLEGGGFGYEQYFGPGTRLTVT.

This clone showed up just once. This CDR3 is CASSLNRDRGNSPLHF. The CDR3 DNA is TGTGCCAGCAGTTTAAACAGGGACAGGGGTAATTCACCCCTCCACTTT. The rearrangement joins TRBV27 to TRBJ1-6, with 10 bases matching TRBD1. The trim removed 2 bases at V and 6 bases at J, leaving 4 bases unmatched. The CDR3 totals 16 residues. CDR1 is MNHEY and CDR2 is SMNVEV in the germline V gene (reference sequence).

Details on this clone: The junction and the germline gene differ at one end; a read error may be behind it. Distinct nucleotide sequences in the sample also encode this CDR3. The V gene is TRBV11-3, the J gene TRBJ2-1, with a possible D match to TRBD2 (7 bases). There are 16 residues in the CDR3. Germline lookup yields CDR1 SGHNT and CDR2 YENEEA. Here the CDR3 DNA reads TGTGCCAGCAGTTGGGGGAGGGCGGGGGCCTACAATGAACAGTTCTTC. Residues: CASSWGRAGAYNEQFF.